Each of the 14 T cell receptor beta chains below was sequenced from the same sample in a study of cytomegalovirus exposure and HLA in healthy donors (dated 2017 in TCRdb). The method behind the library was the immunoSEQ multiplex PCR assay. The multiplex PCR relied on a mix of 60 forward primers for TCR Vbeta segments and 13 reverse primers for TCR Jbeta segments. Drawn from immuneACCESS, this table holds only the in-frame rearrangements with V and J called that TCRdb kept. Clones are partly lost; checked studies trace under half to an unresolved V gene and leave the rest unexplained. The sample includes some 100,000 clones, with 80% to 90% observed a single time. The top ten constitute more than 0.95% of the sample. Sequences were obtained from PBMCs. The receptor source for this set is a young woman in good health and CMV-seronegative.

The gene calls are TRBV21-1 and TRBJ1-6; TRBD1 is taken as the D call from the table, unchecked against the DNA. TRBV21-1 is classified as a pseudogene. The CDR3 has 18 amino acids. CDR3: CASANGQGAEPYNSPLHF. The CDR3 DNA follows: TGTGCCAGCGCTAACGGACAGGGGGCTGAGCCCTATAATTCACCCCTCCACTTT.

The CDR3 DNA reads as TGTGCCAGCAGCATCTGGACAGGGGCCGTCTATAATTCACCCCTCCACTTT. Its protein is CASSIWTGAVYNSPLHF. The V call is TRBV21-1, the J call TRBJ1-6; no DNA check was done on the table's D call, TRBD1. TRBV21-1 is a pseudogene locus. This CDR3 region has 17 residues.

This sequence joins TRBV11-2 and TRBJ2-3, with unresolved D. CDR3 length: 15 amino acids. V lost 0 bases to trimming and J lost 2 bases, with 9 bases between them. Germline CDR1 is SGHAT and CDR2 is FQNNGV. CDR3 loop: CASSLDLSLTDTQYF. The CDR3 DNA sequence: TGTGCCAGCAGCTTAGATCTAAGCCTCACAGATACGCAGTATTTT.

This chain uses TRBV30 with TRBJ1-1, with a possible D match to TRBD1 (5 bases). The germline gives CDR1 GTSNPN, CDR2 SVGIG (reference sequence). This CDR3 has 13 residues. The V end was cut by 2 bases, the J end by 3 bases, with 10 bases between. CDR3: CAWSWGGDTEAFF. CDR3 bases: TGTGCCTGGAGTTGGGGGGGGGACACTGAAGCTTTCTTT.

The chain is built from TRBV27 and TRBJ2-1, with D perhaps matching TRBD2 (7 bases). Deletions cut 0 bases from V and 10 bases from J, with 10 bases between. This CDR3 has 13 residues. From germline, CDR1 is MNHEY and CDR2 SMNVEV (reference sequence). CDR3 sequence reads: CASSLSRGGEQFF. The DNA for the CDR3 is TGTGCCAGCAGTTTATCAAGGGGGGGGGAGCAGTTCTTC.

This clone has only one observation. The chain has TRBV5-4 and TRBJ2-2; D call uncertain. The V gene lost 2 bases and the J gene lost 3 bases, with 8 bases spanning the gap. CDR1 and CDR2 from the germline V gene are SGHNT and YYREEE (reference sequence). CDR3 length equals 14 residues. The CDR3, as DNA: TGTGCCAGCAGCTTTGCCCCAGACACCGGGGAGCTGTTTTTT. Translating gives CASSFAPDTGELFF.

The V and J genes are TRBV4-3 and TRBJ1-2, with D maybe TRBD1 (5 bases). The CDR3 runs to 14 residues. Germline V gene lookup returns CDR1 LGHNA and CDR2 YSLEER. Trimming took off 5 bases at V and 3 bases at J, with 13 bases between the two ends. The CDR3: CASSTREGDYGYTF. The CDR3, as DNA: TGCGCCAGCAGCACCCGCGAAGGGGACTATGGCTACACCTTC.

The chain combines TRBV28 with TRBJ2-1; D ambiguous. Trimming left V 6 bases short and J 5 bases short, with 14 bases between. The CDR3 is 14 amino acids. CDR1 is MDHEN and CDR2 is SYDVKM in the germline V gene. CDR3 DNA: TGTGCCAGCAGCCTGTTTCCAGGCGACAATGAGCAGTTCTTC. Its translation is CASSLFPGDNEQFF.

V and J are TRBV14 and TRBJ1-6, with D possibly matching TRBD1 (5 bases). Trimming took 5 bases from V and 6 from J, leaving 11 bases between them. CDR1 SGHDN and CDR2 FVKESK come from the germline V gene. The CDR3 sequence is 14 residues long. The CDR3 reads CASSKTAANSPLHF. CDR3 nucleotide sequence: TGTGCCAGCAGCAAGACAGCTGCTAATTCACCCCTCCACTTT.

Only a few counts were recorded for this clone. The genes are TRBV7-6 and TRBJ2-7; TRBD1 matches at 10 bases. Germline V gives CDR1 SGHVS, CDR2 FNYEAQ. This CDR3 comprises 14 residues. Trimming took 5 bases from V and 2 from J; bases not matched to a gene: 3. The CDR3 protein is CASSIGQGAYEQYF. The DNA for the CDR3 is TGTGCCAGCAGCATAGGACAGGGGGCCTACGAGCAGTACTTC.

V and J are TRBV7-2 and TRBJ2-1, with D possibly being TRBD1 (5 bases). Germline loops: CDR1 SGHTA, CDR2 FQGNSA. The length of the CDR3 is 16 residues. V was trimmed by 0 bases and J by 2 bases, leaving 11 bases between them. The DNA for the CDR3 is TGTGCCAGCAGCTTAGCGTTAGGGGCCACCTACAATGAGCAGTTCTTC. It encodes CASSLALGATYNEQFF.

The rearrangement joins TRBV9 to TRBJ2-3; tentative D call: TRBD2 (7 bases). The V end was cut by 0 bases, the J end by 0 bases, with 17 bases between. Germline CDR1 is SGDLS and CDR2 is YYNGEE. This CDR3 has 18 amino acids. The CDR3 coding sequence is TGTGCCAGCAGCGTAGAACCCTATGCGGGGGCAAGCACAGATACGCAGTATTTT. It codes for CASSVEPYAGASTDTQYF.

J is TRBJ1-2 and V is TRBV29-1, with D possibly TRBD1 on 5 matching bases. Deletions cut 0 bases from V and 3 bases from J, with 11 bases between. There are 14 residues in the CDR3. The V gene's germline CDR1 is SQVTM and CDR2 ANQGSEA. The CDR3 loop reads CSVEDRELYYGYTF. DNA of the CDR3: TGCAGCGTTGAAGACAGGGAACTATACTATGGCTACACCTTC.

This rearrangement joins TRBV7-9 to TRBJ2-7, with 8 nucleotides matching TRBD1. Germline trimming cut 5 bases from V and 6 bases from J; bases unmatched to any gene: 12. The germline V gene has CDR1 SEHNR and CDR2 FQNEAQ (reference sequence). The CDR3 extends over 15 amino acids. CDR3 protein: CASSPRGPRGREQYF. DNA for the CDR3: TGTGCCAGCAGCCCACGGGGCCCCAGGGGGCGCGAGCAGTACTTC.